The 20 T cell receptor beta chains below all came from one sample that was sequenced in a study of blood T cell repertoires in COVID-19. The data were produced by immunoSEQ multiplex PCR, yet TCRdb's version contains in-frame clones alone and is incomplete. Among 10,000 to 15,000 clones, roughly 82% were seen once, and the ten largest hold approximately 3.8%. Specimen: peripheral blood. Every receptor here comes from a woman aged 55-69 years with acute or convalescent COVID-19.

This chain links TRBV5-1 with TRBJ1-3; 8 nucleotides agree with TRBD1. This CDR3 has 15 amino acids. J was trimmed by 7 bases and V by 4 bases; bases with no gene match: 10. Germline CDR1 SGHRS, CDR2 YFSETQ. As DNA, the CDR3 is TGCGCCAGCAGCCTCCGACAGGGGCGTGGGAACACCATATATTTT. The encoded protein is CASSLRQGRGNTIYF. Full variable domain (remainder filled in from reference TRBV5-1 and TRBJ1-3): KAGVTQTPRYLIKTRGQQVTLSCSPISGHRSVSWYQQTPGQGLQFLFEYFSETQRNKGNFPGRFSGRQFSNSRSEMNVSTLELGDSALYLCASSLRQGRGNTIYFGEGSWLTVV.

The rearrangement joins TRBV2 to TRBJ2-1, with D maybe TRBD1 (6 bases). With 7 bases removed from V and 2 bases from J, the gap between germline ends came to 15 bases. The CDR3 is 15 amino acids. Germline V gene sequence: CDR1 SNHLY, CDR2 FYNNEI. CDR3 in amino acids: CASTVDRITYNEQFF. As DNA, the CDR3 is TGTGCCAGCACAGTTGACAGGATCACCTACAATGAGCAGTTCTTC.

The gene calls are TRBV5-5 and TRBJ2-1, with D hard to call. There are 14 residues in the CDR3. CDR1 is SGHKS and CDR2 is YYEKEE in the germline V gene (reference sequence). V shed 0 bases and J shed 8 bases, with 12 bases lying between them. CDR3 residues: CASSLEVVPHEQFF. CDR3 coding DNA: TGTGCCAGCAGCTTGGAAGTAGTACCCCATGAGCAGTTCTTC. The full variable domain, rest sourced from reference TRBV5-5 and TRBJ2-1, is DAGVTQSPTHLIKTRGQQVTLRCSPISGHKSVSWYQQVLGQGPQFIFQYYEKEERGRGNFPDRFSARQFPNYSSELNVNALLLGDSALYLCASSLEVVPHEQFFGPGTRLTVL.

This sequence joins TRBV27 and TRBJ2-2; possibly TRBD2 for D (6 bases). Trimming removed 1 base from V and 4 bases from J, with 10 bases in between. Germline loops: CDR1 MNHEY, CDR2 SMNVEV (reference sequence). The CDR3 totals 15 residues. CDR3: CASSLLAVGTGELFF. DNA for the CDR3: TGTGCCAGCAGTTTATTAGCGGTGGGCACCGGGGAGCTGTTTTTT.

The CDR3 nucleotides read TGTGCCAGCTCACCTGGGACAGGAAAAAACATTCAGTACTTC. Translating it yields CASSPGTGKNIQYF. The chain is built from TRBV18 and TRBJ2-4; TRBD1 matches at 8 bases. Per the germline V gene, CDR1 is KGHSH and CDR2 is LQKENI. After removal of 3 bases from V and 4 bases from J, the junction contained 2 bases not matched to a gene. The CDR3 runs to 14 residues.

This chain uses TRBV7-2 with TRBJ2-1; a weak D match, TRBD2 (6 bases). From germline, CDR1 is SGHTA and CDR2 FQGNSA. The CDR3 is 14 residues long. The ends were cut back, 9 bases at V and 8 bases at J, with 20 bases in the middle. The CDR3 loop reads CASSPTRLGDEQFF. CDR3 DNA: TGTGCCAGTTCCCCGACTAGGTTAGGCGATGAGCAGTTCTTC.

In nucleotides, the CDR3 is TGTGCCAGCAGCCCAAAGGATCAGCGGAGGAGCTACGAGCAGTACTTC. This sequence encodes CASSPKDQRRSYEQYF. The chain uses TRBV3-1 (or the pseudogene TRBV3-2) and TRBJ2-7, with a weak D call TRBD2 (5 bases). The CDR3 length is 16 residues. Germline V gene data show CDR1 as LGHDT and CDR2 as YNNKEL (reference sequence). Trimming took 4 bases from V and 3 from J, leaving 19 bases between them.

This chain uses TRBV5-6 with TRBJ2-7, with 8 bases lining up with TRBD1. CDR3 length equals 15 residues. Trimming cost V 2 bases and J 2 bases; bases outside gene matches: 6. In germline, CDR1 is SGHDT, CDR2 YYEEEE. The CDR3 nucleotides are TGTGCCAGCAGCTTCGGCAGGGGGCGGCCCTACGAGCAGTACTTC. Translation gives CASSFGRGRPYEQYF.

The V gene is TRBV6-5, the J gene TRBJ1-6; D is uncertain. The CDR3 contains 13 residues. CDR1 and CDR2 from the germline V gene are MNHEY and SVGAGI. V shed 7 bases and J shed 1 base, with 5 bases lying between them. The CDR3 loop is CASKQSYNSPLHF. The DNA for the CDR3 is TGTGCCAGCAAACAGTCCTATAATTCACCCCTCCACTTT.

This clone was seen a single time. The chain couples TRBV5-4 to TRBJ1-1; tentatively, D is TRBD1 (5 bases). V dropped 0 bases and J dropped 0 bases, with 12 bases sitting between them. CDR1 SGHNT and CDR2 YYREEE come from the germline V gene (reference sequence). CDR3 length: 16 amino acids. The CDR3 bases are TGTGCCAGCAGCTTGGTTAGGGGCACGATGAACACTGAAGCTTTCTTT. Its translation is CASSLVRGTMNTEAFF.

The chain links TRBV5-1 to TRBJ2-5; TRBD2 matches 14 bases. From germline, CDR1 is SGHRS and CDR2 YFSETQ. Unmatched junction bases numbered 3, after V lost 0 bases and J lost 5 bases. There are 16 residues in the CDR3. CDR3 protein: CASSLGTSGGLETQYF. CDR3 coding DNA: TGCGCCAGCAGCTTGGGGACTAGCGGGGGGCTGGAGACCCAGTACTTC.

The gene calls are TRBV29-1 and TRBJ2-7, with TRBD2 as a possible D gene (5 bases). Trimming stripped 7 bases from V and 7 bases from J, with 14 bases between. The CDR3 length is 11 residues. The V gene's germline CDR1 is SQVTM and CDR2 ANQGSEA. DNA for the CDR3: TGCAGCGCGGCATATTCGGGGGAGCAGTACTTC. Translating gives CSAAYSGEQYF.

This clone was detected only once. CDR3 loop: CSVVGQNTEAFF. The CDR3 DNA sequence: TGCAGCGTTGTTGGACAGAACACTGAAGCTTTCTTT. The rearrangement joins TRBV29-1 to TRBJ1-1; D perhaps matches TRBD1 (5 bases). CDR1 is SQVTM, CDR2 ANQGSEA, per germline. The CDR3 contains 12 residues. Deletions cut 4 bases from V and 1 base from J, with 7 bases between.

J is TRBJ2-7 and V is TRBV20-1; D gene uncertain. This CDR3 contains 11 residues. Germline V gene lookup returns CDR1 DFQATT and CDR2 SNEGSKA (reference sequence). Trimming cost V 2 bases and J 6 bases, with 8 bases left between them. Written as DNA, the CDR3 is TGCAGTGCTAGATCCGGGTTCGAGCAGTACTTC. Translated: CSARSGFEQYF.

The V gene is TRBV9, the J gene TRBJ1-4; 7 bases line up with TRBD1. CDR1 and CDR2 (germline): SGDLS, YYNGEE. The CDR3 totals 15 residues. Trimming cost V 7 bases and J 3 bases; bases outside gene matches: 9. The CDR3 loop is CASGPSGTANEKLFF. The CDR3, as DNA: TGTGCCAGCGGACCATCCGGGACAGCTAATGAAAAACTGTTTTTT. Based on the CDR3 plus reference TRBV9 and TRBJ1-4, the full variable domain is DSGVTQTPKHLITATGQRVTLRCSPRSGDLSVYWYQQSLDQGLQFLIQYYNGEERAKGNILERFSAQQFPDLHSELNLSSLELGDSALYFCASGPSGTANEKLFFGSGTQLSVL.

This clone qualifies as medium-sized. V is TRBV5-4 and J is TRBJ1-6; perhaps TRBD1 as D (6 bases). Germline loops: CDR1 SGHNT, CDR2 YYREEE (reference sequence). Trimming removed 0 bases from V and 7 bases from J, with 8 bases in between. The CDR3 covers 14 residues. The CDR3 reads CASSLGQVNSPLHF. The CDR3 DNA sequence: TGTGCCAGCAGCTTGGGACAGGTCAATTCACCCCTCCACTTT.

This chain connects TRBV18 to TRBJ2-7; TRBD2 agrees at 8 bases. The CDR3 is 14 residues long. Germline V lookup: CDR1 KGHSH, CDR2 LQKENI. V shed 0 bases, J shed 6 bases, and the junction held 4 bases outside the gene matches. CDR3 protein: CASSPPTGGLEQYF. DNA of the CDR3: TGTGCCAGCTCACCACCCACGGGGGGGCTCGAGCAGTACTTC.

CDR3 sequence: CASSSPGGGLLRTFF. The CDR3 DNA is TGTGCCAGTAGTTCACCGGGCGGGGGCCTCCTAAGAACTTTCTTT. The chain links TRBV19 to TRBJ1-1, with D maybe TRBD1 (6 bases). Germline lookup yields CDR1 LNHDA and CDR2 SQIVND (reference sequence). V was clipped by 5 bases and J by 12 bases, with 25 bases between them. This CDR3 has 15 amino acids.

The chain joins TRBV6-5 to TRBJ1-1, with a tentative D call TRBD1 (6 bases). Trimming stripped 6 bases from V and 5 bases from J, with 16 bases between. This CDR3 comprises 14 residues. The germline V gene encodes CDR1 MNHEY and CDR2 SVGAGI. CDR3 amino acids: CASRPGQYWTEAFF. In nucleotides, the CDR3 is TGTGCCAGCAGACCCGGACAGTATTGGACTGAAGCTTTCTTT.

This clone was counted only a few times. This chain connects TRBV10-3 to TRBJ2-7; 9 bases agree with TRBD1. Germline trimming cut 6 bases from V and 1 base from J; bases unmatched to any gene: 7. The CDR3 extends over 15 amino acids. Germline V gene lookup returns CDR1 ENHRY and CDR2 SYGVKD. CDR3 coding DNA: TGTGCCATCAGCCCTGGGACAGGGAGGTCCTACGAGCAGTACTTC. Protein product: CAISPGTGRSYEQYF.